This T cell receptor beta chain was sequenced in a study of blood T cell repertoires in COVID-19. Authors' data handling: Estimation of nucleated cell counts was performed using reference gene primer amplification. Sequenced by immunoSEQ multiplex PCR; TCRdb stores in-frame clones only, minus some. The D gene and trimming were derived from the DNA, and the V and J assignments and clone size from that table. The sample shows about 150,000 clones, about 77% of them seen only once. The CDR3 consists of 15 residues. Between the trimmed V and J ends, which lost 5 bases and 9 bases, there was a span of 17 bases. Germline V gene sequence: CDR1 SEHNR, CDR2 FQNEAQ (reference sequence).

The sequencing sample was made of peripheral blood. This receptor was obtained from a man aged 60-69 years with acute or convalescent COVID-19. The gene calls are TRBV7-9 and TRBJ1-6; a weak D match, TRBD1 (6 bases). CDR3: CASSPPAGESSPLHF. As DNA, the CDR3 is TGTGCCAGCAGCCCCCCAGCAGGGGAAAGTTCACCCCTCCACTTT.